The entry below describes one T cell receptor beta chain. Its target is not known. These data are taken from a study of cytomegalovirus exposure and HLA in healthy donors. The PCR was carried out with 60 Vbeta primers and 13 Jbeta primers. Measured with immunoSEQ multiplex PCR; TCRdb has only the in-frame clones, and not every one. The sample holds some 170,000 clones; more than 80% are singletons and the top ten take about 7%. CDR1 and CDR2 from the germline V gene are SGDLS and YYNGEE. This CDR3 region has 15 residues. The V end was cut by 4 bases, the J end by 2 bases, with 15 bases between. General study points: For most TCR beta V segments, an earlier analysis put the productive rate at about 87% or about 30% of the time. As a later analysis showed, several of the most significant clusters appeared to be linked to common viral pathogens.

The chain carries TRBV9 and TRBJ1-1; a possible D gene is TRBD1 (5 bases). The receptor was isolated from a woman aged 30 to 39 in good health and CMV-seropositive. Sequencing was done on a sample of PBMCs. CDR3 sequence: CASSPALGGNTEAFF. The CDR3 DNA reads as TGTGCCAGCAGCCCCGCCTTGGGGGGAAACACTGAAGCTTTCTTT.